The present TCR beta chain was sequenced within a study of blood T cell repertoires in COVID-19. Study context: Acute and convalescent COVID-19 samples came from the United States, Italy and Spain. Sources were T cells, B-cell-depleted T cells, or PBMCs; the material itself was cDNA or gDNA.

The CDR3 is made up of 13 amino acids. V lost 1 base, J lost 4 bases, and 7 bases lay in between. Looked up from germline, CDR1 is SGHTA and CDR2 is FQGTGA. Source study methods: Amplification from reference gene primers served as the basis for estimated nucleated cell counts. Some clones are missing from TCRdb's copy, which holds only in-frame ones; the method was immunoSEQ multiplex PCR. V and J calls plus clone size are reproduced from that table; the DNA served to infer D and trimming. This sample has about 280,000 clones, with around 90% found just once. Specimen: peripheral blood. The genes are TRBV7-3 and TRBJ2-5; D unclear. This receptor was taken from a man between 18 and 29 years old with active or convalescent COVID-19. CDR3 sequence: CASSLNSGETQYF. CDR3 DNA: TGTGCCAGCAGCTTAAACAGTGGAGAGACCCAGTACTTC.